Detailed here is one TCR beta chain. Antigen: not known. The germline gives CDR1 SGHRS, CDR2 YFSETQ. This CDR3 comprises 15 residues. The V gene end was trimmed by 4 bases and the J gene end by 4 bases; junction bases not matched to a gene: 8. Points from the study as a whole: Tumor Tregs overlapped most with tumor, then blood, naive CD4+ cells. Tumor memory CD4+ T cell TCR gene usage clustered with blood and lymph node memory CD4+ cells and lymph node naive CD4+ cells.

CD4+CD45RO+CD25- cells were isolated as memory CD4+ T cells. After constant-region reverse-primer amplification, full-length variable regions underwent semi-nested PCR with Nested Universal Primer A. TCRdb itself ran the 5' RACE reads through MiXCR, one entry per CDR3 protein. The sample has over 55,000 distinct CDR3 sequences, 28% seen once. The receptor's source is a female donor with breast cancer. The sample consisted of tumor-infiltrating memory CD4+ T cells sorted from the breast tumor. Subset meaning: memory CD4+ T cells, CD4+CD45RO+CD25-. The chain couples TRBV5-1 to TRBJ2-4; TRBD1 aligns across 7 bases. In DNA, the CDR3 is TGCGCCAGCAGCAACGGACAGGCGACGAAAAACATTCAGTACTTC. Its translation is CASSNGQATKNIQYF.